Following are 15 T cell receptor beta chains from one sample sequenced in a study of Graves' ophthalmopathy and Graves' hyperthyroidism. Amplification of the TCR beta CDR3 regions used RNA transcripts (as template). First-round RT-PCR used HTBI primers; second-round multiplex PCR followed. TCRdb re-analysed the multiplex PCR reads in MiXCR, keeping a single row per CDR3 protein. The data show more than 150,000 distinct CDR3 sequences, approximately 40% seen once. The sample was peripheral blood. The receptor set was obtained from a woman in her forties with Graves' ophthalmopathy.

The V and J genes are TRBV12-3 or TRBV12-4 and TRBJ1-5; D gene unclear. V was clipped by 4 bases and J by 4 bases, with 17 bases between them. The CDR3 length is 16 residues. The CDR3 nucleotides read TGTGCCAGCAGTTCCGGACGGAACGTGCAGAATCAGCCCCAGCATTTT. Residues: CASSSGRNVQNQPQHF.

This clonotype was seen ten or more times. The chain uses TRBV11-2 and TRBJ1-2; TRBD1 is a possible D gene (5 bases). The V and J ends lost 3 bases and 7 bases respectively, with 21 bases between them. The length of the CDR3 is 16 residues. CDR1 is SGHAT, CDR2 FQNNGV, per germline. The CDR3 DNA reads as TGTGCCAGCAGCTTTGGGGCGGGGAGGGAGCTGCTTGGCTACACCTTC. It specifies CASSFGAGRELLGYTF. Supplemented by reference TRBV11-2 and TRBJ1-2, the full variable domain reads EAGVAQSPRYKIIEKRQSVAFWCNPISGHATLYWYQQILGQGPKLLIQFQNNGVVDDSQLPKDRFSAERLKGVDSTLKIQPAKLEDSAVYLCASSFGAGRELLGYTFGSGTRLTVV.

This clonotype was found many times. This chain links TRBV19 with TRBJ2-7, with no clear D. CDR3 length: 15 residues. Trimming stripped 3 bases from V and 0 bases from J, with 12 bases between. In germline, CDR1 is LNHDA, CDR2 SQIVND (reference sequence). The CDR3 is CASSMGHLSSYEQYF. The CDR3 nucleotides read TGTGCCAGTAGTATGGGCCACCTGAGCTCCTACGAGCAGTACTTC.

This clonotype was seen ten or more times. The chain combines TRBV10-3 with TRBJ2-7, with 8 bases fitting TRBD2. This CDR3 contains 14 residues. The V gene's germline CDR1 is ENHRY and CDR2 SYGVKD. The J segment lost 6 bases and the V segment lost 2 bases, leaving 6 bases of the junction unmatched. The CDR3 DNA sequence: TGTGCCATCAGTGAGCCAACTAGCGGAGGCGAGCAGTACTTC. This gives the protein CAISEPTSGGEQYF.

This clonotype occurred many times. The V and J genes are TRBV2 and TRBJ2-5; either TRBD1 or TRBD2 may supply D (5 bases each). Germline lookup yields CDR1 SNHLY and CDR2 FYNNEI. V was clipped by 3 bases and J by 5 bases, with 7 bases between them. This CDR3 comprises 12 residues. The CDR3 spells CASSEGVETQYF. The CDR3 DNA follows: TGTGCCAGCAGTGAGGGGGTCGAGACCCAGTACTTC. Full variable domain (rest looked up from reference TRBV2 and TRBJ2-5): EPEVTQTPSHQVTQMGQEVILRCVPISNHLYFYWYRQILGQKVEFLVSFYNNEISEKSEIFDDQFSVERPDGSNFTLKIRSTKLEDSAMYFCASSEGVETQYFGPGTRLLVL.

This clonotype has a single count. This chain uses TRBV6-2 or TRBV6-3 with TRBJ2-7, with TRBD1 as a possible D gene (6 bases). Per the germline V gene, CDR1 is MNHEY and CDR2 is SVGEGT. The CDR3 has 11 residues. The V gene lost 8 bases and the J gene lost 6 bases, with 11 bases spanning the gap. CDR3 sequence: CASYTGFEQYF. The CDR3 nucleotides read TGTGCCAGCTATACAGGGTTCGAGCAGTACTTC.

This clonotype appeared once. V is TRBV11-2 and J is TRBJ1-2, with 7 positions matching TRBD1. This CDR3 has 13 amino acids. The germline CDR1 and CDR2 sequences are SGHAT and FQNNGV. V was clipped by 3 bases and J by 7 bases; unmatched bases: 5. CDR3 nucleotide sequence: TGTGCCAGCAGCTTCGACAGGGTCGGTGGCTACACCTTC. This gives the protein CASSFDRVGGYTF.

In this sample, this clonotype turned up a few times. The CDR3 loop is CASTAGGLNIQYF. The CDR3 bases are TGTGCCAGCACTGCAGGGGGCTTAAACATTCAGTACTTC. The V call is TRBV28, the J call TRBJ2-4, with 8 positions matching TRBD1. There are 13 residues in the CDR3. Germline loops: CDR1 MDHEN, CDR2 SYDVKM. The V segment lost 7 bases and the J segment 6 bases; nucleotides outside the gene matches: 5.

This clonotype came up many times. The chain recombines TRBV5-1 with TRBJ1-3; D ambiguous. Germline lookup yields CDR1 SGHRS and CDR2 YFSETQ. V was cut by 0 bases and J by 4 bases, with 11 bases left in between. This CDR3 comprises 15 residues. The CDR3, as DNA: TGCGCCAGCAGCTTGGAAGCGACACTCGGAAACACCATATATTTT. Protein product: CASSLEATLGNTIYF.

This chain joins TRBV12-3 or TRBV12-4 and TRBJ1-1, with D unresolved. The CDR3 is made up of 12 amino acids. The ends were cut back, 5 bases at V and 5 bases at J, with 9 bases in the middle. The CDR3 region is CASSAPGTEAFF. Here the CDR3 DNA reads TGTGCCAGCAGTGCACCCGGGACTGAAGCTTTCTTT.

This clonotype has at least ten counts. The J gene is TRBJ1-5, the V gene TRBV12-3 or TRBV12-4; D is undetermined. The CDR3 spans 16 residues. Trimming stripped 3 bases from V and 3 bases from J, with 15 bases between. CDR3 DNA: TGTGCCAGCAGTTTGCAGGCCCCATTGGACAATCAGCCCCAGCATTTT. Amino acid sequence: CASSLQAPLDNQPQHF.

This clonotype was observed at least ten times. The rearrangement joins TRBV6-2 or TRBV6-3 to TRBJ1-2; TRBD1 is a possible D gene (5 bases). V lost 4 bases to trimming and J lost 9 bases, with 24 bases between them. This CDR3 comprises 16 residues. Germline CDR1 reads MNHEY; CDR2 reads SVGEGT. This chain's CDR3 is CASSSLIRWDGWSYTF. The CDR3 nucleotides read TGTGCCAGCAGTTCACTAATCAGGTGGGACGGCTGGAGCTACACCTTC.

The chain carries TRBV4-1 and TRBJ1-1, with unresolved D. V shed 3 bases and J shed 7 bases, with 15 bases lying between them. Germline CDR1 and CDR2: MGHRA and YSYEKL. The length of the CDR3 is 14 residues. In nucleotides, the CDR3 is TGCGCCAGCAGCCAGATGGGGAACCCGTTTGAAGCTTTCTTT. This translates into CASSQMGNPFEAFF.

This clonotype appeared many times. The CDR3: CASSQDLTVGQPQHF. In DNA, the CDR3 is TGCGCCAGCAGCCAAGATCTAACAGTCGGGCAGCCCCAGCATTTT. The chain couples TRBV4-3 to TRBJ1-5; D unresolved. CDR1 and CDR2 (germline): LGHNA, YSLEER. The V gene lost 0 bases and the J gene lost 7 bases, with 13 bases spanning the gap. The CDR3 extends over 15 amino acids.

In this sample, this clonotype turned up many times. The gene calls are TRBV28 and TRBJ1-1; D is undetermined. Trimming pared 8 bases from V and 4 bases from J, leaving 14 bases between. Germline CDR1 is MDHEN and CDR2 is SYDVKM. The CDR3 contains 13 residues. DNA for the CDR3: TGTGCCAGCTCGCGGGGTGGGTCCACTGAAGCTTTCTTT. It yields the protein CASSRGGSTEAFF.